Following are 21 T cell receptor beta chains from one sample sequenced in a study of blood T cell repertoires in COVID-19. Profiled with immunoSEQ multiplex PCR; TCRdb holds only in-frame clones, not every one. The data contain some 310,000 clones, 80% to 90% of them singletons. Material for sequencing was peripheral blood. These receptor sequences come from a man in his fifties with active or convalescent COVID-19.

The rearrangement joins TRBV19 to TRBJ2-7; D is possibly TRBD1 (5 bases). V was trimmed by 5 bases and J by 2 bases, leaving 16 bases between them. In germline, CDR1 is LNHDA, CDR2 SQIVND (reference sequence). The CDR3 covers 15 residues. The CDR3 DNA follows: TGTGCCAGTAGTGACCAGGGTGTCCAGGCCTACGAGCAGTACTTC. Its translation: CASSDQGVQAYEQYF.

The rearrangement links TRBV7-2 to TRBJ1-2; unclear D gene. CDR3 length equals 14 residues. Trimming shortened V by 8 bases and J by 2 bases, and 15 bases separated the two germline ends. CDR1 and CDR2 (germline): SGHTA, FQGNSA. The CDR3 region has the DNA TGTGCCAGCGGGAGGTCGGTGGGGAACTATGGCTACACCTTC. It codes for CASGRSVGNYGYTF. Full variable domain (missing parts from reference TRBV7-2 and TRBJ1-2): GAGVSQSPSNKVTEKGKDVELRCDPISGHTALYWYRQSLGQGLEFLIYFQGNSAPDKSGLPSDRFSAERTGGSVSTLTIQRTQQEDSAVYLCASGRSVGNYGYTFGSGTRLTVV.

The chain uses TRBV6-2 or TRBV6-3 and TRBJ2-4; 8 bases are a match to TRBD2. The germline CDR1 and CDR2 sequences are MNHEY and SVGEGT. V shed 5 bases, J shed 8 bases, and the junction held 8 bases outside the gene matches. The CDR3 contains 14 residues. For the CDR3, the DNA is TGTGCCAGCAGTCGGACCGGGACTAGTCACATTCAGTACTTC. This codes for CASSRTGTSHIQYF.

The chain carries TRBV10-1 and TRBJ1-1; 9 nucleotides match TRBD1. After removal of 6 bases from V and 1 base from J, the junction contained 18 bases not matched to a gene. The CDR3 loop spans 19 amino acids. Per germline, CDR1 WNHNN and CDR2 SYGVQD (reference sequence). CDR3 sequence reads: CASRVDQPPGQGGNTEAFF. Written as DNA, the CDR3 is TGCGCCAGCAGGGTAGACCAACCCCCGGGACAGGGAGGGAACACTGAAGCTTTCTTT.

J is TRBJ1-2 and V is TRBV30; no reliable D call. Per germline, CDR1 GTSNPN and CDR2 SVGIG (reference sequence). V was trimmed by 0 bases and J by 4 bases, leaving 9 bases between them. CDR3 length: 13 amino acids. CDR3: CAWSVGGLYGYTF. The CDR3 DNA follows: TGTGCCTGGAGTGTCGGAGGGCTCTATGGCTACACCTTC.

This sequence joins TRBV7-3 and TRBJ2-2; 8 bases agree with TRBD1. The CDR3 runs 15 residues. The V segment lost 5 bases and the J segment 7 bases; nucleotides outside the gene matches: 9. Germline V CDR1 and CDR2: SGHTA, FQGTGA. CDR3: CASSPRGQGGGELFF. The DNA for the CDR3 is TGTGCCAGCAGCCCCCGCGGACAGGGTGGCGGGGAGCTGTTTTTT.

This clone was counted once. This rearrangement joins TRBV5-4 to TRBJ2-3; 9 bases match TRBD2. The CDR3 sequence is 17 residues long. Trimming at V came to 3 bases and at J to 0 bases, leaving 8 bases not matched to a gene. The germline V gene has CDR1 SGHNT and CDR2 YYREEE (reference sequence). CDR3 protein: CASSSRGGGVSTDTQYF. As DNA, the CDR3 is TGTGCCAGCAGCTCACGTGGCGGGGGGGTAAGCACAGATACGCAGTATTTT.

This chain links TRBV9 with TRBJ1-1; D is uncertain. There are 14 residues in the CDR3. Germline loops: CDR1 SGDLS, CDR2 YYNGEE. The V end lost 4 bases, the J end lost 6 bases, and 16 bases lay between the germline ends. CDR3 loop: CASSPRGSRAEAFF. In DNA, the CDR3 is TGTGCCAGCAGCCCCCGGGGATCTCGCGCTGAAGCTTTCTTT.

This chain uses TRBV18 with TRBJ1-3; perhaps TRBD1 as D (6 bases). Germline loops: CDR1 KGHSH, CDR2 LQKENI. The CDR3 length is 18 residues. Between the trimmed V and J ends, which lost 6 bases and 0 bases, there was a span of 21 bases. The CDR3 nucleotides read TGTGCCAGCTCCACGGGGAACCAGGGGCCTTTCTCTGGAAACACCATATATTTT. Its translation is CASSTGNQGPFSGNTIYF.

The rearrangement uses TRBV15 and TRBJ2-1; 13 positions match TRBD2. The germline CDR1 and CDR2 sequences are LNHNV and YYDKDF (reference sequence). This CDR3 is built from 17 residues. V was pared by 6 bases and J by 7 bases, with 12 bases of the junction left unmatched. For the CDR3, the DNA is TGTGCCACCAGGGAAGGGACTAGCGGGACCTTGGGTAATGAGCAGTTCTTC. It is translated as CATREGTSGTLGNEQFF.

The J gene is TRBJ1-4, the V gene TRBV11-2; D might be TRBD1 (5 bases). Deletions cut 2 bases from V and 3 bases from J, with 13 bases between. The CDR3 length is 16 residues. Germline CDR1 reads SGHAT; CDR2 reads FQNNGV. The CDR3 DNA follows: TGTGCCAGCAGCTTAACCGGGCGGGGGGCTAATGAAAAACTGTTTTTT. Translation: CASSLTGRGANEKLFF.

The chain links TRBV5-6 to TRBJ1-5, with 7 positions matching TRBD1. This CDR3 region has 15 residues. With V trimmed by 0 bases and J by 4 bases, 4 bases remained unmatched. Germline V gene data show CDR1 as SGHDT and CDR2 as YYEEEE. DNA of the CDR3: TGTGCCAGCAGCTTGGCCGGGACAGCAAATCAGCCCCAGCATTTT. Translated: CASSLAGTANQPQHF.

This chain connects TRBV28 to TRBJ2-1, with a possible D match to TRBD1 (5 bases). This CDR3 comprises 16 residues. The V and J ends lost 5 bases and 5 bases respectively, with 19 bases between them. Germline loops: CDR1 MDHEN, CDR2 SYDVKM. CDR3 protein: CASSRFSRPDNNEQFF. The CDR3 nucleotides read TGTGCCAGCAGTAGGTTCTCGCGGCCGGACAACAATGAGCAGTTCTTC.

The chain uses TRBV7-9 and TRBJ1-3; no firm D call. This CDR3 has 15 residues. Trimming removed 3 bases from V and 2 bases from J, with 11 bases in between. The V gene's germline CDR1 is SEHNR and CDR2 FQNEAQ (reference sequence). The CDR3 loop reads CASSFVEGAGNTIYF. The CDR3 coding sequence is TGTGCCAGCAGCTTTGTCGAGGGCGCTGGAAACACCATATATTTT.

This chain joins TRBV5-4 and TRBJ1-2; D is unresolved. V gave up 4 bases and J gave up 1 base, with 14 bases separating them. The CDR3 runs 15 residues. CDR1 is SGHNT and CDR2 is YYREEE in the germline V gene (reference sequence). CDR3 coding DNA: TGTGCCAGCAGCCCGGAGCTCAATTATAACTATGGCTACACCTTC. It yields the protein CASSPELNYNYGYTF.

The chain is built from TRBV7-8 and TRBJ2-1; 7 nucleotides match TRBD2. The CDR3 is 16 amino acids. Per germline, CDR1 SGHVS and CDR2 FQNEAQ. After removal of 3 bases from V and 6 bases from J, the junction contained 11 bases not matched to a gene. CDR3 amino acids: CASSFPWEGAANEQFF. The CDR3 DNA is TGTGCCAGCAGCTTTCCCTGGGAGGGCGCGGCCAATGAGCAGTTCTTC.

This clone was counted a single time. J is TRBJ1-1 and V is TRBV11-2; perhaps TRBD1 as D (6 bases). CDR3 size: 13 residues. The germline gives CDR1 SGHAT, CDR2 FQNNGV. Trimming took 2 bases from V and 11 from J, leaving 15 bases between them. The CDR3 DNA is TGTGCCAGCAGCTTAACTCCAGGGGCGTGGGCTTTCTTT. Translating it yields CASSLTPGAWAFF.

The chain combines TRBV15 with TRBJ1-4; D is ambiguous. The CDR3 totals 13 residues. Germline V CDR1 and CDR2: LNHNV, YYDKDF (reference sequence). V was clipped by 0 bases and J by 8 bases, with 7 bases between them. The CDR3 region has the DNA TGTGCCACCAGCAGAGATGGAGGGGAAAAACTGTTTTTT. Translating gives CATSRDGGEKLFF.

This sequence joins TRBV7-9 and TRBJ1-1; possibly TRBD1 for D (6 bases). The CDR3 runs 15 residues. Germline V gives CDR1 SEHNR, CDR2 FQNEAQ (reference sequence). Trimming shortened V by 1 base and J by 5 bases, and 14 bases separated the two germline ends. DNA for the CDR3: TGTGCCAGCAGCTTAGGGCAGGGGCCGAGAACTGAAGCTTTCTTT. As protein: CASSLGQGPRTEAFF.

The chain carries TRBV7-6 and TRBJ2-5; 10 bases match TRBD2. The CDR3 spans 16 residues. Germline CDR1 is SGHVS and CDR2 is FNYEAQ. Unmatched junction bases numbered 9, after V lost 3 bases and J lost 5 bases. CDR3: CASSFSPSGGEETQYF. The CDR3, as DNA: TGTGCCAGCAGCTTCTCTCCTAGCGGGGGTGAGGAGACCCAGTACTTC.

V gene TRBV7-3 combines with J gene TRBJ2-2, with TRBD2 identical over 10 bases. The junction had 11 bases not matched to a gene; V was cut back by 4 bases and J by 6 bases. This CDR3 is built from 17 residues. Germline assignment: CDR1 SGHTA and CDR2 FQGTGA. Here the CDR3 reads CASSYLSSGSTAGELFF. The CDR3 region has the DNA TGTGCCAGCAGCTATCTATCTAGCGGGAGCACAGCCGGGGAGCTGTTTTTT.